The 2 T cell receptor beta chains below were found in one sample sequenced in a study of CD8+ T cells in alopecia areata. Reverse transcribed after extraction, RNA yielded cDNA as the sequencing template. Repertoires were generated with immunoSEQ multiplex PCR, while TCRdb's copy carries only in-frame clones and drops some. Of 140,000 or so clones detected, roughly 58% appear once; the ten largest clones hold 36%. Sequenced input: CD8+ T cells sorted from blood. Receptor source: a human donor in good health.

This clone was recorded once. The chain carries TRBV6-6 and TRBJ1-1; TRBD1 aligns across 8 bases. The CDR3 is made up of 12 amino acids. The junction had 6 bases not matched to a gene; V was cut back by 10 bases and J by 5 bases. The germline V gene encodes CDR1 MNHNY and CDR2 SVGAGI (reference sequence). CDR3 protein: CATGGLRTEAFF. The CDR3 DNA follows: TGTGCCACAGGGGGCTTGAGGACTGAAGCTTTCTTT.

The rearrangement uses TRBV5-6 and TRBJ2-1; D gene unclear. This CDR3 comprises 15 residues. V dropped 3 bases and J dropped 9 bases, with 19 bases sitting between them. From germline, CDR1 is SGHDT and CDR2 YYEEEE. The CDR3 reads CASSSSSYLTAEQFF. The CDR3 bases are TGTGCCAGCAGCTCCTCGAGTTATTTAACGGCTGAGCAGTTCTTC.